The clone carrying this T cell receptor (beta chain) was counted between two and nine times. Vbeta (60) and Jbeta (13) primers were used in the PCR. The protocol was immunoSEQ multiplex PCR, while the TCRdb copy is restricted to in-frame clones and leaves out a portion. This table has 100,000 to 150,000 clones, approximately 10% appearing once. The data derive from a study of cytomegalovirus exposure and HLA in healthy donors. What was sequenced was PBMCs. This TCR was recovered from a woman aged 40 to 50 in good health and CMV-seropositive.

CDR3 amino acids: CASSEHGSEGWFGELFF. In DNA, the CDR3 is TGCGCCAGCAGTGAGCACGGGAGCGAAGGGTGGTTCGGGGAGCTGTTTTTT. This chain joins TRBV10-1 and TRBJ2-2; TRBD2 might be the D (6 bases). The germline V gene has CDR1 WNHNN and CDR2 SYGVQD (reference sequence). The CDR3 sequence is 17 residues long. V was cut by 2 bases and J by 7 bases, with 20 bases left in between.